The clone carrying this T cell receptor beta chain was counted once. Its specificity is not known. Splitting the CD4+ cells yielded a CD45RA+ naive subset and a CD45RA-negative memory subset. This sample was taken from a study of shared clonotypes between healthy human individuals. Study-level results: When naive CD4 clonotypes were compared across a few donors, around 5% were shared. Despite large depth, sorted-subset datasets appeared incompletely sequenced. Only a few donors were included, so the genetic and exposure-history diversity represented was limited.

The CDR3 extends over 14 amino acids. Sequencing used immunoSEQ multiplex PCR; TCRdb keeps in-frame clones, though not all of them. The sample shows about 2.3 million clones, 80% to 95% of them seen only once. Sequencing input: naive CD4+ T cells from PBMCs. Noted subset: CD45RA+ positively selected. The TCR was taken from a man aged 18 to 29 in good health. Some clones in this sample may be carry-over from other donors' samples. V usage is TRBV21-1 and J usage is TRBJ2-5; the D call TRBD2 from the table was never checked on the DNA. TRBV21-1 is listed as a pseudogene. CDR3 amino acids: CASRLEERGGTQYF. The DNA of the CDR3 is TGTGCCAGCAGGTTGGAGGAGAGGGGAGGGACCCAGTACTTC.